This T cell receptor (beta chain) was observed in a study of vaccination and CD4 T cells after COVID-19. Overall study context: Researchers treated cells with overlapping spike peptides taken from SARS-CoV-2, HCoV-NL63, HCoV-OC43 and HCoV-229E. Control wells got either CEFX epitopes, HIV-1 Nef peptides, or no peptide at all.

This clonotype was counted only a few times. Its antigen remains unknown. CD4+ T cells that had been cultured provided DNA sequenced with the Oncomine TCR Beta short-read assay. From the PCR reads, TCRdb called clonotypes with MiXCR, one entry per CDR3 protein. The repertoire includes 13,000 to 15,000 distinct CDR3 sequences, over 50% of them detected once, and around 15% sits in the top ten. Germline CDR1 and CDR2: KGHDR and SFDVKD. Trimming stripped 9 bases from V and 4 bases from J, with 13 bases between. The CDR3 totals 13 residues. The sample's treatment: roughly nine-day PBMC culture with coronavirus spike peptide pools or control peptides (ViraFEST assay).

The sequenced sample consisted of CD4+ T cells from blood, cultured in vitro. The clonotype comes from a human donor who had recovered from COVID-19. The chain is built from TRBV24-1 and TRBJ2-3; D gene ambiguous. CDR3 DNA: TGTGCCACCCGGCAAGCCCCTTCAGATACGCAGTATTTT. It is translated as CATRQAPSDTQYF.